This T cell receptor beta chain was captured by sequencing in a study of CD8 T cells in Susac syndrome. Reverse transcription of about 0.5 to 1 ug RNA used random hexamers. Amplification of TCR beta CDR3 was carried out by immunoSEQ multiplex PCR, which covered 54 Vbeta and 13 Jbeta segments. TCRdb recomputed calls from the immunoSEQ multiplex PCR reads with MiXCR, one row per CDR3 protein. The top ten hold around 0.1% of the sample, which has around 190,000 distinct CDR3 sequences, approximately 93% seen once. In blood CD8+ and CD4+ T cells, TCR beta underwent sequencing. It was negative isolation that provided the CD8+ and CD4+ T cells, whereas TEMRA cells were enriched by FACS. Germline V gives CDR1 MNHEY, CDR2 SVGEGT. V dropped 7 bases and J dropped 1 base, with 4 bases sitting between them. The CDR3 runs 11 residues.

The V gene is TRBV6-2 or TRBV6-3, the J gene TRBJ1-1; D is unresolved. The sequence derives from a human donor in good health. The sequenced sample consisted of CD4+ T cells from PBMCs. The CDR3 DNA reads TGTGCCAGCAAAGAGAACACTGAAGCTTTCTTT. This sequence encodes CASKENTEAFF.